This entry lists 20 T cell receptor beta chains sequenced from one sample in a study of T cells after yellow fever vaccination. TCRdb re-analysed the 5' RACE reads in MiXCR, keeping a single row per CDR3 protein. The sample lists hundreds of thousands of distinct CDR3 sequences; roughly 3.5% were seen once. The sample here was PBMCs, taken on the day of the yellow fever booster vaccination. All receptors come from a man between 18 and 29 years old who received the YFV17D yellow fever vaccine.

This clonotype was seen at least ten times. The J gene is TRBJ2-3, the V gene TRBV7-2, with D unresolved. The CDR3 is 15 residues long. V dropped 5 bases and J dropped 1 base, with 13 bases sitting between them. Per the germline V gene, CDR1 is SGHTA and CDR2 is FQGNSA. The DNA of the CDR3 is TGTGCCAGCAGCAGGCAGATTGTCGGCACAGATACGCAGTATTTT. Protein sequence: CASSRQIVGTDTQYF.

This clonotype has a count of ten or more. The rearrangement links TRBV4-1 to TRBJ2-1, with 7 bases aligning to TRBD1. CDR1 and CDR2 from the germline V gene are MGHRA and YSYEKL. The CDR3 length is 14 residues. Trimming cost V 3 bases and J 7 bases; bases outside gene matches: 6. CDR3 bases: TGCGCCAGCAGCCAGCCCACAGGGGAGAATGAGCAGTTCTTC. Translation: CASSQPTGENEQFF.

This clonotype occurred many times. This chain links TRBV5-1 with TRBJ2-1; the match to TRBD1 covers 8 bases. The CDR3 totals 16 residues. Per the germline V gene, CDR1 is SGHRS and CDR2 is YFSETQ. The J segment lost 5 bases and the V segment lost 2 bases, leaving 9 bases of the junction unmatched. CDR3 sequence (DNA): TGCGCCAGCAGCTTTTACGACAGGGGTCAAGACAATGAGCAGTTCTTC. It translates to CASSFYDRGQDNEQFF.

This clonotype showed up many times. This chain links TRBV5-1 with TRBJ2-3; either TRBD1 or TRBD2 may fit D (5 bases each). The CDR3 has 15 amino acids. Looked up from germline, CDR1 is SGHRS and CDR2 is YFSETQ. V gave up 6 bases and J gave up 4 bases, with 18 bases separating them. Written as DNA, the CDR3 is TGCGCCAGCACCCCTGAGGGGTTTGCCCCAGATACGCAGTATTTT. It yields the protein CASTPEGFAPDTQYF.

This clonotype showed up many times. The chain recombines TRBV9 with TRBJ1-5, with D perhaps TRBD1 (5 bases). CDR1 is SGDLS, CDR2 YYNGEE, per germline. CDR3 length: 13 amino acids. V lost 3 bases and J 7 bases, leaving 11 bases between the germline ends. The CDR3 region has the DNA TGTGCCAGCAGCGGTCAAACAGGCCAGCCCCAGCATTTT. Translation: CASSGQTGQPQHF.

The sample holds a few counts of this clonotype. The CDR3 coding sequence is TGTGCCAGCAGCCCTAGAGGCACAGGGGGTAACTATGGCTACACCTTC. It encodes CASSPRGTGGNYGYTF. The rearrangement joins TRBV7-2 to TRBJ1-2; 8 bases agree with TRBD1. Germline assignment: CDR1 SGHTA and CDR2 FQGNSA. The CDR3 covers 16 residues. V lost 5 bases to trimming and J lost 1 base; unmatched junction nucleotides: 9.

V gene TRBV4-2 combines with J gene TRBJ2-1; 12 bases fit TRBD2. The CDR3 runs to 16 residues. V was pared by 5 bases and J by 7 bases, with 9 bases of the junction left unmatched. Germline CDR1 and CDR2: LGHNA and YNFKEQ. The CDR3 protein is CASSTLAGGPENEQFF. CDR3 in DNA: TGTGCCAGCAGCACCCTAGCGGGGGGGCCTGAAAATGAGCAGTTCTTC.

The rearrangement joins TRBV7-9 to TRBJ2-1; TRBD2 matches at 11 bases. This CDR3 is 16 amino acids long. The V and J ends lost 5 bases and 10 bases, in that order; junction bases with no gene match: 13. Germline assignment: CDR1 SEHNR and CDR2 FQNEAQ (reference sequence). This CDR3 reads CASSPSGGLPLTEQFF. CDR3 nucleotides: TGTGCCAGCAGCCCTAGCGGGGGGCTCCCTTTGACGGAGCAGTTCTTC.

This clonotype was counted many times. V gene TRBV5-1 combines with J gene TRBJ1-1, with D perhaps TRBD1 (5 bases). Trimming left V 4 bases short and J 2 bases short, with 15 bases between. This CDR3 spans 15 amino acids. CDR1 is SGHRS, CDR2 YFSETQ, per germline. CDR3 DNA sequence: TGCGCCAGCAGCCACCGCGACAGCTACAACACTGAAGCTTTCTTT. Its protein is CASSHRDSYNTEAFF.

This clonotype was counted ten times or more. The chain links TRBV4-3 to TRBJ2-7, with D uncertain. Germline V gene sequence: CDR1 LGHNA, CDR2 YSLEER. Trimming removed 1 base from V and 7 bases from J, with 8 bases in between. The CDR3 length is 12 residues. CDR3 protein: CASSQGAGEQYF. DNA of the CDR3: TGCGCCAGCAGCCAAGGGGCTGGAGAGCAGTACTTC.

This clonotype occurred many times. The chain carries TRBV5-6 and TRBJ1-1, with D possibly being TRBD1 (5 bases). V dropped 4 bases and J dropped 3 bases, with 10 bases sitting between them. Germline loops: CDR1 SGHDT, CDR2 YYEEEE. This CDR3 has 13 residues. CDR3: CASSVDIDTEAFF. DNA of the CDR3: TGTGCCAGCAGCGTGGACATTGACACTGAAGCTTTCTTT. The variable domain in full, completed from reference TRBV5-6 and TRBJ1-1, reads DAGVTQSPTHLIKTRGQQVTLRCSPKSGHDTVSWYQQALGQGPQFIFQYYEEEERQRGNFPDRFSGHQFPNYSSELNVNALLLGDSALYLCASSVDIDTEAFFGQGTRLTVV.

The chain links TRBV18 to TRBJ2-3; D call uncertain. This CDR3 has 17 amino acids. CDR1 is KGHSH and CDR2 is LQKENI in the germline V gene. Trimming shortened V by 1 base and J by 5 bases, and 19 bases separated the two germline ends. The CDR3 region is CASSPLTQREARDTQYF. In DNA, the CDR3 is TGTGCCAGCTCACCACTTACACAAAGGGAAGCAAGAGATACGCAGTATTTT.

This clonotype has ten or more counts. The chain recombines TRBV20-1 with TRBJ2-2, with D perhaps matching TRBD2 (7 bases). The CDR3 is 17 residues long. The germline CDR1 and CDR2 sequences are DFQATT and SNEGSKA (reference sequence). With 0 bases removed from V and 3 bases from J, the gap between germline ends came to 17 bases. The CDR3 sequence is CSARDLGRGLYTGELFF. The DNA of the CDR3 is TGCAGTGCTAGAGATCTAGGGCGGGGGCTTTACACCGGGGAGCTGTTTTTT.

This sequence joins TRBV7-2 and TRBJ1-1; the D is unclear. This CDR3 spans 13 amino acids. Germline V gene lookup returns CDR1 SGHTA and CDR2 FQGNSA. V lost 5 bases to trimming and J lost 4 bases, with 11 bases between them. The CDR3 nucleotides are TGTGCCAGCAGCATAGGGTTGAGCACTGAAGCTTTCTTT. It is translated as CASSIGLSTEAFF.

This clonotype was counted between two and nine times. The V gene is TRBV4-3, the J gene TRBJ2-2, with 12 bases that match TRBD1. The length of the CDR3 is 19 residues. Trimming at V came to 7 bases and at J to 3 bases, leaving 15 bases not matched to a gene. Germline V gene data show CDR1 as LGHNA and CDR2 as YSLEER. The CDR3 is CASTHLPGQGARDTGELFF. In nucleotides, the CDR3 is TGCGCCAGCACCCACCTCCCGGGACAGGGGGCGAGGGACACCGGGGAGCTGTTTTTT.

Concerning this clonotype: Since a much larger clone is just one base distant, this may be a read error. The chain combines TRBV7-8 with TRBJ1-4; the D gene is possibly TRBD1 (5 bases). V lost 5 bases and J 6 bases, leaving 10 bases between the germline ends. This CDR3 is 13 amino acids long. The germline V gene encodes CDR1 SGHVS and CDR2 FQNEAQ. The CDR3 DNA follows: TGTGCCAGCAGCGGGGGACGATATGAAAAACTGTTTTTT. This codes for CASSGGRYEKLFF.

This clonotype was seen many times. The V gene is TRBV7-9, the J gene TRBJ2-7, with TRBD2 identical over 11 bases. The CDR3 is 14 amino acids. CDR1 is SEHNR, CDR2 FQNEAQ, per germline (reference sequence). Trimming cost V 4 bases and J 5 bases; bases outside gene matches: 4. CDR3 coding DNA: TGTGCCAGCAGCTCTACTAGCGGGGGAAACGAGCAGTACGTC. Protein sequence: CASSSTSGGNEQYV.

This clonotype was seen ten or more times. This sequence joins TRBV6-5 and TRBJ2-7, with D maybe TRBD2 (5 bases). There are 14 residues in the CDR3. The germline V and J ends were trimmed by 5 bases and 0 bases, with 11 bases remaining between them. The V gene's germline CDR1 is MNHEY and CDR2 SVGAGI. CDR3 sequence reads: CASSTRRGSYEQYV. DNA for the CDR3: TGTGCCAGCAGTACCCGTCGGGGCTCCTACGAGCAGTACGTC.

This clonotype has at least ten counts. V and J are TRBV6-1 and TRBJ2-1; D ambiguous. Trimming left V 8 bases short and J 3 bases short, with 17 bases between. This CDR3 region has 15 residues. The germline CDR1 and CDR2 sequences are MNHNS and SASEGT. The CDR3 loop reads CASDSNLRLYNEQFF. The CDR3 bases are TGTGCCAGCGATTCGAACCTTCGGCTCTACAATGAGCAGTTCTTC.

This chain connects TRBV14 to TRBJ1-2; no clear D. CDR3 length: 15 residues. Germline V CDR1 and CDR2: SGHDN, FVKESK. V was trimmed by 1 base and J by 2 bases, leaving 11 bases between them. CDR3 region: CASSQVSGMNYGYTF. The CDR3 DNA reads as TGTGCCAGCAGCCAAGTTTCCGGAATGAACTATGGCTACACCTTC.